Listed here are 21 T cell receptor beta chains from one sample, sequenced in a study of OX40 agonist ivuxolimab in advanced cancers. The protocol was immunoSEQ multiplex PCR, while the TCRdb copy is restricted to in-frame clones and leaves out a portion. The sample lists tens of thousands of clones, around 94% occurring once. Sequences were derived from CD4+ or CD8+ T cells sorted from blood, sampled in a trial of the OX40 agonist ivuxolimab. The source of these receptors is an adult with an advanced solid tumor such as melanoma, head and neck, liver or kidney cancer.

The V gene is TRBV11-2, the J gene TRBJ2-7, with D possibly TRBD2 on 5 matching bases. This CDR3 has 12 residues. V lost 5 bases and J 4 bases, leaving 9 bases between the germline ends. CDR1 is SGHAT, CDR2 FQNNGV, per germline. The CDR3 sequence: CASSRPGYEQYF. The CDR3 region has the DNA TGTGCCAGCAGCCGGCCGGGGTACGAGCAGTACTTC.

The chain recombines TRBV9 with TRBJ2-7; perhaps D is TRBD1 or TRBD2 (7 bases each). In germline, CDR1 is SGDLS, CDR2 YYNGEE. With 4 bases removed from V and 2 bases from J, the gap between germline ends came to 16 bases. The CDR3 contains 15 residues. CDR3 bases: TGTGCCAGCAGCTCAGGGGGGGTGGGACCCTACGAGCAGTACTTC. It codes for CASSSGGVGPYEQYF. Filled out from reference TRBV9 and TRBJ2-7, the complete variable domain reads DSGVTQTPKHLITATGQRVTLRCSPRSGDLSVYWYQQSLDQGLQFLIQYYNGEERAKGNILERFSAQQFPDLHSELNLSSLELGDSALYFCASSSGGVGPYEQYFGPGTRLTVT.

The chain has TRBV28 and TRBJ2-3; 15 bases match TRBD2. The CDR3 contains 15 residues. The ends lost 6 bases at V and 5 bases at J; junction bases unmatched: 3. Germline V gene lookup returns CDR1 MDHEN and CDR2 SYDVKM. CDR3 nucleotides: TGTGCCAGCAGGGGACTAGCGGGAGGAGAAGATACGCAGTATTTT. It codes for CASRGLAGGEDTQYF.

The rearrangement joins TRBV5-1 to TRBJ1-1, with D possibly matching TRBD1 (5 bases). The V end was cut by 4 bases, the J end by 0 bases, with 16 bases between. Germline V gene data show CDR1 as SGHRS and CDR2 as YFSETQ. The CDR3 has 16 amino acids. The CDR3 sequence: CASSPGANEMNTEAFF. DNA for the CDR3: TGCGCCAGCAGCCCCGGGGCGAATGAAATGAACACTGAAGCTTTCTTT.

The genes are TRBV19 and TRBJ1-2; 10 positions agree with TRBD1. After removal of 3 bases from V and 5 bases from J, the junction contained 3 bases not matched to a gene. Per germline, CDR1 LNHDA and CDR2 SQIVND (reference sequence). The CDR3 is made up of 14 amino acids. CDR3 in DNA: TGTGCCAGTAGTATGGACAGGGGGAGATATGGCTACACCTTC. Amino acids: CASSMDRGRYGYTF. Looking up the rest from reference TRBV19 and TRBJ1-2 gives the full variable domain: DGGITQSPKYLFRKEGQNVTLSCEQNLNHDAMYWYRQDPGQGLRLIYYSQIVNDFQKGDIAEGYSVSREKKESFPLTVTSAQKNPTAFYLCASSMDRGRYGYTFGSGTRLTVV.

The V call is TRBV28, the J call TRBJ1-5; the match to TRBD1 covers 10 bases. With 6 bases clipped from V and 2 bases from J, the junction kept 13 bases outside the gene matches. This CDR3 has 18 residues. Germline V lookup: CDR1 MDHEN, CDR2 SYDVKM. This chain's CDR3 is CASRGQGVIRGGNQPQHF. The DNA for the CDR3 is TGTGCCAGCAGAGGACAGGGGGTAATTCGGGGTGGCAATCAGCCCCAGCATTTT.

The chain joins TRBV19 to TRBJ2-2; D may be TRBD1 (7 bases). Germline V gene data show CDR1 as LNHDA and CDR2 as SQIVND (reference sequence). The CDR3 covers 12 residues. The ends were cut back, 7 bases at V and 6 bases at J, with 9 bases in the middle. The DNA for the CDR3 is TGTGCCAGTACCAGGGGGGCCGGGGAGCTGTTTTTT. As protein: CASTRGAGELFF.

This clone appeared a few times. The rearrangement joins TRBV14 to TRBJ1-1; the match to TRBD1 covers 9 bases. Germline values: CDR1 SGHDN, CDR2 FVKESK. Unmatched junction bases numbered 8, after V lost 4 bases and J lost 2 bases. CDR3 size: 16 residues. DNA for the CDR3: TGTGCCAGCAGCCCCTGGGAGACAGGGGGTAACACTGAAGCTTTCTTT. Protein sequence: CASSPWETGGNTEAFF.

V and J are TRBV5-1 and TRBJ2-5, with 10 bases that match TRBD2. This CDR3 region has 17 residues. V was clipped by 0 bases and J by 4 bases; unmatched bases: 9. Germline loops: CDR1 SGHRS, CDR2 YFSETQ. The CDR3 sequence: CASSLDLAGAATETQYF. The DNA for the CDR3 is TGCGCCAGCAGCTTGGATCTAGCGGGAGCGGCAACAGAGACCCAGTACTTC.

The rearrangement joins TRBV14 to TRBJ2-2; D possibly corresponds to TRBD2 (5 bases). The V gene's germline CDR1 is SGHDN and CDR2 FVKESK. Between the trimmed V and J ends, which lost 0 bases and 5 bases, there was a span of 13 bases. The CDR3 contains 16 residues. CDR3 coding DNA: TGTGCCAGCAGCCAAGAGATAACCAGAGGGACCGGGGAGCTGTTTTTT. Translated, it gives CASSQEITRGTGELFF.

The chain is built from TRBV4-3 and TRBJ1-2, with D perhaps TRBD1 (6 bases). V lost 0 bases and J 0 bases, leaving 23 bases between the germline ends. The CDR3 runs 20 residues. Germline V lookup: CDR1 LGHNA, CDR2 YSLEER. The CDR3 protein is CASSQEPFGTGTLSNYGYTF. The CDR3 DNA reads TGCGCCAGCAGCCAAGAACCCTTCGGCACAGGGACCTTATCTAACTATGGCTACACCTTC.

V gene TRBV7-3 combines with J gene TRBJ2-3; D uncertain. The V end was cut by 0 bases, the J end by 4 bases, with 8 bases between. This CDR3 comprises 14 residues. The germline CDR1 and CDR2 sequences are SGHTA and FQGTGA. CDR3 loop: CASSLTGGADTQYF. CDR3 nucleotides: TGTGCCAGCAGCTTAACGGGTGGGGCAGATACGCAGTATTTT.

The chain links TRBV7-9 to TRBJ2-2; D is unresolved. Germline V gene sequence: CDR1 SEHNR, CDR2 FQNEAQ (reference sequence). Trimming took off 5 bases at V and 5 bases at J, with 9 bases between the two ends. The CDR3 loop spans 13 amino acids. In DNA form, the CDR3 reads TGTGCCAGCAGCCCCTATGGAACCGGGGAGCTGTTTTTT. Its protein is CASSPYGTGELFF.

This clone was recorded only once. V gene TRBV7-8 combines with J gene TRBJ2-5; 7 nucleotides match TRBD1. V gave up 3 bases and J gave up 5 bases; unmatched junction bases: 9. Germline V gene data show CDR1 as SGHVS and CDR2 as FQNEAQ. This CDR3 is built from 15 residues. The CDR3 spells CASSFPTGNVETQYF. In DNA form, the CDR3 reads TGTGCCAGCAGCTTCCCGACAGGGAATGTGGAGACCCAGTACTTC.

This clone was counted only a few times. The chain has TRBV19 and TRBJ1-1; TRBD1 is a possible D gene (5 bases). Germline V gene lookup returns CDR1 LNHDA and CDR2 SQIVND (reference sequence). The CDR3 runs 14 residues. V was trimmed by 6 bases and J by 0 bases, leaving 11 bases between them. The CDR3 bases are TGTGCCAGTAGCATGGGACGGATGAACACTGAAGCTTTCTTT. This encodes CASSMGRMNTEAFF.

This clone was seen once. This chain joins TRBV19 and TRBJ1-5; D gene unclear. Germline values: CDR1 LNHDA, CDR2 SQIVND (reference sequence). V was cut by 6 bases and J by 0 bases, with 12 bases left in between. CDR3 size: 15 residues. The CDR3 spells CASSRQDYSNQPQHF. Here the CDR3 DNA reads TGTGCCAGTAGCCGTCAAGATTATAGCAATCAGCCCCAGCATTTT.

The CDR3: CASSLVNTEAFF. The DNA for the CDR3 is TGTGCCAGCAGTTTAGTGAACACTGAAGCTTTCTTT. The chain has TRBV5-6 and TRBJ1-1; D is unclear. From germline, CDR1 is SGHDT and CDR2 YYEEEE. V was shortened by 5 bases and J by 0 bases, with 5 bases between the two germline ends. CDR3 length equals 12 residues.

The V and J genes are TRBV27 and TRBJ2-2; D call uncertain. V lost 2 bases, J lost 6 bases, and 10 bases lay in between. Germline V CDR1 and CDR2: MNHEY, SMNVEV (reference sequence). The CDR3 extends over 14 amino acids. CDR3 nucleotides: TGTGCCAGCAGTTTACCCCCTCACCCCGGGGAGCTGTTTTTT. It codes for CASSLPPHPGELFF.

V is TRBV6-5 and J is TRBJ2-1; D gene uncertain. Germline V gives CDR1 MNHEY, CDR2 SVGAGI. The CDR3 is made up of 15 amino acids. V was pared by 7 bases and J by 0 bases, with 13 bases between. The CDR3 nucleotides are TGTGCCAGCAACTTCATAGGTGGCTCCTACAATGAGCAGTTCTTC. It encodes CASNFIGGSYNEQFF.

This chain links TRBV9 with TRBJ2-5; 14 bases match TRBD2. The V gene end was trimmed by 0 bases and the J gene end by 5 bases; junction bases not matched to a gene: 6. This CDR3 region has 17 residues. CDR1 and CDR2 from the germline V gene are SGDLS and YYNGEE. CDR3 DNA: TGTGCCAGCAGCGTAGAAGGGACTAGCGGGAGCTATGAGACCCAGTACTTC. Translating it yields CASSVEGTSGSYETQYF.

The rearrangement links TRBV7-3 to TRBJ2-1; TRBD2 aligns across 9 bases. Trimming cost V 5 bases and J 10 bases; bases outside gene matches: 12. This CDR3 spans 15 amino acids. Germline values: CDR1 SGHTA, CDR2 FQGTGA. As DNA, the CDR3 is TGTGCCAGCAGCCCAGGACTAGCGACAATGTGGGAGCAGTTCTTC. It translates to CASSPGLATMWEQFF.